These 26 T cell receptor beta chains were all obtained from the same sample, sequenced in a study of blood T cells in healthy people across ages. The second PCR ran roughly 6 to 12 cycles with a sample-barcoded 5' primer and J-beta primers. TCRdb re-analysed the 5' RACE reads in MiXCR, keeping a single row per CDR3 protein. The repertoire holds more than 500,000 distinct CDR3 sequences, with roughly a quarter as singletons. These data are also associated with another study on T cells of mothers and their children.

Material for sequencing was blood. The receptor source for this set is a boy between 2 and 10 years old in good health.

This clonotype occurred a few times. The chain is built from TRBV2 and TRBJ2-5, with D possibly TRBD2 on 5 matching bases. The J call is uncertain, as TRBJ2-1 better fits the DNA end. CDR3 length equals 16 residues. The germline V gene encodes CDR1 SNHLY and CDR2 FYNNEI. For the CDR3, the DNA is TGTGCCATGCTTGAAAGGGTTGGACTTGTCTACAATGAGCAGTTCTTC. This codes for CAMLERVGLVYNEQFF.

The chain uses TRBV12-3 or TRBV12-4 and TRBJ1-5; weak D call: TRBD1 (6 bases). Trimming removed 1 base at V and 0 bases at J, with 10 bases between. This CDR3 has 16 amino acids. CDR3 DNA sequence: TGTGCCAGCAGTTTAGGGGGGCGATATAGCAATCAGCCCCAGCATTTT. Residues: CASSLGGRYSNQPQHF.

CDR3 DNA sequence: TGTGCCAGTAGTCACGGGGGATTTTTAGCCGGGGAGCTGTTTTTT. This translates into CASSHGGFLAGELFF. The rearrangement uses TRBV19 and TRBJ2-2; maybe TRBD2 (6 bases). This CDR3 has 15 residues. CDR1 and CDR2 from the germline V gene are LNHDA and SQIVND (reference sequence). Trimming cost V 5 bases and J 6 bases, with 16 bases left between them.

The chain has TRBV6-6 and TRBJ1-2; unclear D gene. The CDR3 length is 14 residues. The V gene's germline CDR1 is MNHNY and CDR2 SVGAGI (reference sequence). Trimming removed 0 bases at V and 8 bases at J, with 13 bases between. The CDR3 nucleotides read TGTGCCAGCAGTTACTCGCAGGCCATGACGGGCTACACCTTC. This gives the protein CASSYSQAMTGYTF.

The chain has TRBV9 and TRBJ2-2, with D maybe TRBD2 (6 bases). Trimming removed 0 bases from V and 3 bases from J, with 12 bases in between. Germline loops: CDR1 SGDLS, CDR2 YYNGEE. The CDR3 spans 16 residues. The CDR3 region is CASSVEASDYTGELFF. The CDR3 DNA is TGTGCCAGCAGCGTAGAAGCTAGCGACTACACCGGGGAGCTGTTTTTT. The whole variable domain, remainder taken from reference TRBV9 and TRBJ2-2, is DSGVTQTPKHLITATGQRVTLRCSPRSGDLSVYWYQQSLDQGLQFLIQYYNGEERAKGNILERFSAQQFPDLHSELNLSSLELGDSALYFCASSVEASDYTGELFFGEGSRLTVL.

This clonotype was counted a few times. CDR3 sequence reads: CASRNSGGTRNEKLFF. The DNA for the CDR3 is TGTGCCAGCCGGAACTCCGGGGGCACAAGGAATGAAAAACTGTTTTTT. The rearrangement links TRBV12-3 or TRBV12-4 to TRBJ1-4; D may be TRBD1 (6 bases). The CDR3 is 16 residues long. Trimming removed 8 bases from V and 5 bases from J, with 21 bases in between.

The chain combines TRBV4-2 with TRBJ2-1; D tentatively fits TRBD1 or TRBD2 (7 bases each). V lost 4 bases to trimming and J lost 2 bases, with 15 bases between them. Germline V gene lookup returns CDR1 LGHNA and CDR2 YNFKEQ. This CDR3 comprises 16 residues. CDR3 in amino acids: CASSPPGGGAYNEQFF. CDR3 in DNA: TGTGCCAGCAGCCCCCCAGGGGGGGGGGCCTACAATGAGCAGTTCTTC.

This sequence joins TRBV6-1 and TRBJ1-2; D gene uncertain. The CDR3 covers 16 residues. V lost 4 bases and J lost 2, with 17 bases in between. Germline V gene sequence: CDR1 MNHNS, CDR2 SASEGT. CDR3 DNA: TGTGCCAGCAGTGTCGTGGCGACCGGGAGCAACTATGGCTACACCTTC. It translates to CASSVVATGSNYGYTF.

A few counts support this clonotype. The CDR3 region is CASSLIPGRNEQFF. CDR3 nucleotide sequence: TGTGCCAGCAGCTTAATTCCGGGCCGGAATGAGCAGTTCTTC. This sequence joins TRBV7-9 and TRBJ2-5; D is unclear. The J call may not be correct, given that the DNA end is closer to TRBJ2-1. CDR1 SEHNR and CDR2 FQNEAQ come from the germline V gene (reference sequence). There are 14 residues in the CDR3.

The rearrangement uses TRBV7-9 and TRBJ2-4, with D maybe TRBD1 (6 bases). Germline CDR1 SEHNR, CDR2 FQNEAQ (reference sequence). The CDR3 contains 16 residues. V lost 2 bases, J lost 1 base, and 12 bases lay in between. The CDR3 sequence: CASSLLRDTAKNIQYF. CDR3 nucleotide sequence: TGTGCCAGCAGCTTACTCCGGGACACCGCCAAAAACATTCAGTACTTC.

There are a few counts of this clonotype. The chain joins TRBV20-1 to TRBJ2-6; TRBD1 might be the D (6 bases). The germline CDR1 and CDR2 sequences are DFQATT and SNEGSKA (reference sequence). This CDR3 contains 15 residues. Trimming pared 4 bases from V and 2 bases from J, leaving 12 bases between. The CDR3 sequence is CSATQDRAGANVLTF. The CDR3 bases are TGCAGTGCTACCCAGGACAGAGCTGGGGCCAACGTCCTGACTTTC.

This clonotype was observed a handful of times. The genes are TRBV3-1 and TRBJ2-3; TRBD1 is a possible D gene (6 bases). Germline CDR1 is LGHDT and CDR2 is YNNKEL (reference sequence). The CDR3 runs 16 residues. Trimming stripped 3 bases from V and 0 bases from J, with 13 bases between. This chain's CDR3 is CASSHRSRGSTDTQYF. The CDR3 DNA follows: TGTGCCAGCAGCCATAGATCCAGGGGAAGCACAGATACGCAGTATTTT.

This clonotype occurred many times. V and J are TRBV15 and TRBJ2-5; TRBD1 or TRBD2 may be the D gene (5 bases each). Trimming removed 5 bases from V and 0 bases from J, with 7 bases in between. The germline V gene encodes CDR1 LNHNV and CDR2 YYDKDF (reference sequence). The CDR3 has 13 residues. As DNA, the CDR3 is TGTGCCACCAGCCGGGGCAACCAAGAGACCCAGTACTTC. This translates into CATSRGNQETQYF.

V and J are TRBV9 and TRBJ1-4, with D perhaps TRBD1 (6 bases). The CDR3 has 15 amino acids. The V end was cut by 4 bases, the J end by 2 bases, with 12 bases between. Looked up from germline, CDR1 is SGDLS and CDR2 is YYNGEE. CDR3 sequence: CASSPLQGTNEKLFF. The CDR3 DNA reads as TGTGCCAGCAGCCCTTTACAGGGTACTAATGAAAAACTGTTTTTT.

V is TRBV20-1 and J is TRBJ2-5; D gene uncertain. Trimming took 3 bases from V and 0 from J, leaving 11 bases between them. In germline, CDR1 is DFQATT, CDR2 SNEGSKA (reference sequence). The CDR3 consists of 14 residues. The CDR3 sequence is CSASSLSYQETQYF. The DNA for the CDR3 is TGCAGTGCTAGTTCGTTATCGTACCAAGAGACCCAGTACTTC.

This clonotype showed up just a few times. The rearrangement uses TRBV11-2 and TRBJ2-1, with D uncertain. From germline, CDR1 is SGHAT and CDR2 FQNNGV. This CDR3 has 14 residues. Trimming took off 6 bases at V and 0 bases at J, with 9 bases between the two ends. The CDR3 nucleotides are TGTGCCAGCAGGCTCCGGAGCTCCTACAATGAGCAGTTCTTC. Its protein is CASRLRSSYNEQFF.

This clonotype has a handful of counts. J is TRBJ2-5 and V is TRBV7-2, with a tentative D call TRBD1 (6 bases). The J call could be wrong; TRBJ2-1 is a better fit for the DNA end. This CDR3 has 13 amino acids. Germline loops: CDR1 SGHTA, CDR2 FQGNSA. As DNA, the CDR3 is TGTGCCAGCAGCTTATTGACAGGCAATGAGCAGTTCTTC. Translating gives CASSLLTGNEQFF.

This clonotype has only a few counts. The chain combines TRBV14 with TRBJ2-3; D might be TRBD2 (6 bases). V was pared by 3 bases and J by 0 bases, with 10 bases between. CDR3 size: 15 residues. Germline CDR1 is SGHDN and CDR2 is FVKESK. The CDR3 coding sequence is TGTGCCAGCAGCCACGTCGGGGGTAGCACAGATACGCAGTATTTT. Translating it yields CASSHVGGSTDTQYF.

This clonotype was detected a few times. V gene TRBV20-1 combines with J gene TRBJ2-3; possible D gene TRBD1, 6 bases. V was pared by 1 base and J by 2 bases, with 16 bases between. This CDR3 is 16 amino acids long. Germline V gene sequence: CDR1 DFQATT, CDR2 SNEGSKA (reference sequence). The CDR3 DNA reads TGCAGTGCTAGAGCCTTCGACAGGAGCCTCACAGATACGCAGTATTTT. It yields the protein CSARAFDRSLTDTQYF.

This clonotype has more than one count but fewer than ten. The chain employs TRBV6-8 and TRBJ2-6; no clear D gene. Per germline, CDR1 MNHGY and CDR2 SAAAGT. The CDR3 spans 14 residues. Trimming shortened V by 7 bases and J by 0 bases, and 7 bases separated the two germline ends. CDR3 nucleotide sequence: TGTGCCAGCATCGGGCGCTCTGGGGCCAACGTCCTGACTTTC. As protein: CASIGRSGANVLTF.

V is TRBV29-1 and J is TRBJ2-3, with 8 bases that match TRBD2. V was clipped by 8 bases and J by 7 bases; unmatched bases: 14. This CDR3 is built from 14 residues. Germline loops: CDR1 SQVTM, CDR2 ANQGSEA. This chain's CDR3 is CSHSLRGATNTQYF. The CDR3 region has the DNA TGCAGCCACTCTTTGCGGGGGGCCACGAATACGCAGTATTTT.

The chain combines TRBV3-1 with TRBJ1-1; TRBD1 might be the D (5 bases). This CDR3 is built from 12 residues. The germline V and J ends were trimmed by 4 bases and 10 bases, with 13 bases remaining between them. CDR1 and CDR2 (germline): LGHDT, YNNKEL (reference sequence). The CDR3 region has the DNA TGTGCCAGCAGCCGACGGCCTGGGGGAGCTTTCTTT. This sequence encodes CASSRRPGGAFF.

This chain joins TRBV6-2 or TRBV6-3 and TRBJ2-5, with a weak D call TRBD1 (5 bases). The J call may not be correct, given that the DNA end is closer to TRBJ2-1. This CDR3 region has 10 residues. Germline-derived CDR1 and CDR2 are MNHEY and SVGEGT. The CDR3 DNA sequence: TGTGCCATGAAGGGGAATGAGCAGTTCTTC. This translates into CAMKGNEQFF.

The chain recombines TRBV15 with TRBJ1-2; 8 positions agree with TRBD1. This CDR3 spans 14 amino acids. From germline, CDR1 is LNHNV and CDR2 YYDKDF (reference sequence). The junction had 3 bases not matched to a gene; V was cut back by 3 bases and J by 3 bases. This chain's CDR3 is CATSSTGGYYGYTF. In DNA, the CDR3 is TGTGCCACCAGCAGTACAGGGGGTTACTATGGCTACACCTTC.

CDR3 in DNA: TGCGCCAGCGGCAGGGGAACGGCGGAAGAGACCCAGTACTTC. Translating gives CASGRGTAEETQYF. The chain joins TRBV5-1 to TRBJ2-5; D perhaps matches TRBD1 (6 bases). Germline V gene data show CDR1 as SGHRS and CDR2 as YFSETQ. Between the trimmed V and J ends, which lost 7 bases and 3 bases, there was a span of 16 bases. The CDR3 runs 14 residues.

The chain couples TRBV30 to TRBJ1-4, with D possibly matching TRBD1 (6 bases). Germline V gives CDR1 GTSNPN, CDR2 SVGIG (reference sequence). V lost 0 bases to trimming and J lost 0 bases, with 14 bases between them. The CDR3 runs 17 residues. CDR3 loop: CAWSVGHSTTTNEKLFF. Here the CDR3 DNA reads TGTGCCTGGAGTGTGGGACACTCGACTACAACTAATGAAAAACTGTTTTTT.